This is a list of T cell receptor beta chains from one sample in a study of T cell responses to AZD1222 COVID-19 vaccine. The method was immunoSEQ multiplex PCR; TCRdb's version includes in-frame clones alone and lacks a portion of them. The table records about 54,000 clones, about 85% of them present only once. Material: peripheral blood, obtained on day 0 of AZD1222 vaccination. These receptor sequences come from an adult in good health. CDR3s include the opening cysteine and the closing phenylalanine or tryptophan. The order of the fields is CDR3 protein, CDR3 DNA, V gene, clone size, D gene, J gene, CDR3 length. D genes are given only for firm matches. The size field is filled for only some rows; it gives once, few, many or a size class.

cdr3_aa: CASSYVGLSYEQYF
cdr3_nt: TGTGCCAGCAGTTACGTCGGACTGTCCTACGAGCAGTACTTC
v_call: TRBV6-6
clone_size: .
d_call: .
j_call: TRBJ2-7
cdr3_length: 14

cdr3_aa: CARANDRATSNQPQHF
cdr3_nt: TGTGCTAGGGCCAATGACAGGGCAACTAGCAATCAGCCCCAGCATTTT
v_call: TRBV12-5
clone_size: .
d_call: TRBD1
j_call: TRBJ1-5
cdr3_length: 16

cdr3_aa: CATSRDTSENYEQYF
cdr3_nt: TGTGCCACCAGCAGAGATACCAGCGAGAACTACGAGCAGTACTTC
v_call: TRBV15
clone_size: .
d_call: .
j_call: TRBJ2-7
cdr3_length: 15

cdr3_aa: CASSRRNEKLFF
cdr3_nt: TGTGCCAGCAGCCGACGTAATGAAAAACTGTTTTTT
v_call: TRBV12-3/TRBV12-4
clone_size: once
d_call: .
j_call: TRBJ1-4
cdr3_length: 12

cdr3_aa: CASSLSTASSYNEQFF
cdr3_nt: TGCGCCAGCAGCCTCTCGACTGCTAGCTCCTACAATGAGCAGTTCTTC
v_call: TRBV5-1
clone_size: .
d_call: .
j_call: TRBJ2-1
cdr3_length: 16

cdr3_aa: CASSPGGRSPLHF
cdr3_nt: TGTGCCAGTAGCCCAGGGGGGCGTTCACCCCTCCACTTT
v_call: TRBV12-3/TRBV12-4
clone_size: .
d_call: TRBD1
j_call: TRBJ1-6
cdr3_length: 13

cdr3_aa: CASSLATAQGAEAFF
cdr3_nt: TGTGCCAGCAGCTTGGCGACAGCCCAAGGCGCTGAAGCTTTCTTT
v_call: TRBV5-4
clone_size: .
d_call: .
j_call: TRBJ1-1
cdr3_length: 15

cdr3_aa: CASSPEGQNNQPQHF
cdr3_nt: TGTGCCAGCAGTCCGGAGGGGCAGAACAATCAGCCCCAGCATTTT
v_call: TRBV6-6
clone_size: .
d_call: .
j_call: TRBJ1-5
cdr3_length: 15

cdr3_aa: CASSSPSVRANYGYTF
cdr3_nt: TGTGCCAGCAGCTCGCCTTCAGTTAGGGCTAACTATGGCTACACCTTC
v_call: TRBV7-9
clone_size: .
d_call: .
j_call: TRBJ1-2
cdr3_length: 16

cdr3_aa: CASSPGQRNTIYF
cdr3_nt: TGTGCCAGCAGTCCGGGACAGAGAAACACCATATATTTT
v_call: TRBV12-3/TRBV12-4
clone_size: .
d_call: TRBD1
j_call: TRBJ1-3
cdr3_length: 13

cdr3_aa: CASSFSGGSYEQYF
cdr3_nt: TGTGCCAGCAGTTTTAGCGGGGGATCCTACGAGCAGTACTTC
v_call: TRBV28
clone_size: .
d_call: TRBD2
j_call: TRBJ2-7
cdr3_length: 14

cdr3_aa: CASSSLTGGYGYTF
cdr3_nt: TGTGCCAGCAGTTCTTTGACAGGGGGCTATGGCTACACCTTC
v_call: TRBV6-2/TRBV6-3
clone_size: .
d_call: TRBD1
j_call: TRBJ1-2
cdr3_length: 14

cdr3_aa: CASRFRGQLITEAFF
cdr3_nt: TGTGCCAGCAGATTCAGGGGGCAGTTGATTACTGAAGCTTTCTTT
v_call: TRBV28
clone_size: .
d_call: TRBD1
j_call: TRBJ1-1
cdr3_length: 15

cdr3_aa: CASSYSSYEQYF
cdr3_nt: TGTGCCAGCAGTTACTCGAGCTACGAGCAGTACTTC
v_call: TRBV6-2/TRBV6-3
clone_size: .
d_call: .
j_call: TRBJ2-7
cdr3_length: 12

cdr3_aa: CASRSAATANYGYTF
cdr3_nt: TGTGCCAGTAGATCGGCGGCGACAGCTAACTATGGCTACACCTTC
v_call: TRBV19
clone_size: few
d_call: .
j_call: TRBJ1-2
cdr3_length: 15

cdr3_aa: CASSLGPERNQPQHF
cdr3_nt: TGCGCCAGCAGCTTGGGGCCGGAGCGCAATCAGCCCCAGCATTTT
v_call: TRBV5-1
clone_size: .
d_call: .
j_call: TRBJ1-5
cdr3_length: 15

cdr3_aa: CASSPDSPGVNTIYF
cdr3_nt: TGCGCCAGCAGCCCGGACAGCCCCGGAGTCAACACCATATATTTT
v_call: TRBV5-1
clone_size: .
d_call: .
j_call: TRBJ1-3
cdr3_length: 15

cdr3_aa: CASSRTGFSSYEQYF
cdr3_nt: TGTGCCAGCAGTCGGACAGGGTTCTCCTCCTACGAGCAGTACTTC
v_call: TRBV6-4
clone_size: .
d_call: TRBD1
j_call: TRBJ2-7
cdr3_length: 15

cdr3_aa: CASSQEFRGSTEAFF
cdr3_nt: TGCGCCAGCAGCCAAGAATTCAGGGGTTCCACTGAAGCTTTCTTT
v_call: TRBV4-3
clone_size: .
d_call: .
j_call: TRBJ1-1
cdr3_length: 15

cdr3_aa: CASSEWATNEKLFF
cdr3_nt: TGTGCCAGCAGTGAATGGGCAACTAATGAAAAACTGTTTTTT
v_call: TRBV6-1
clone_size: .
d_call: .
j_call: TRBJ1-4
cdr3_length: 14

cdr3_aa: CASSPRTGRNTEAFF
cdr3_nt: TGTGCCAGCAGCCCCCGGACAGGGAGGAACACTGAAGCTTTCTTT
v_call: TRBV3-1/TRBV3-2
clone_size: .
d_call: TRBD1
j_call: TRBJ1-1
cdr3_length: 15

cdr3_aa: CASSPRGQGPLNEQFF
cdr3_nt: TGTGCCAGCAGCCCAAGGGGGCAGGGGCCCCTCAATGAGCAGTTCTTC
v_call: TRBV7-6
clone_size: .
d_call: TRBD1
j_call: TRBJ2-1
cdr3_length: 16

cdr3_aa: CASSLNRRVSSYNEQFF
cdr3_nt: TGTGCCAGCAGTTTAAACAGGCGAGTGAGCTCCTACAATGAGCAGTTCTTC
v_call: TRBV28
clone_size: .
d_call: .
j_call: TRBJ2-1
cdr3_length: 17

cdr3_aa: CASSLDRETGGENGYTF
cdr3_nt: TGTGCCAGCAGCTTAGATCGGGAAACAGGGGGTGAGAATGGCTACACCTTC
v_call: TRBV11-2
clone_size: .
d_call: TRBD1
j_call: TRBJ1-2
cdr3_length: 17

cdr3_aa: CASSLGRTPNEQFF
cdr3_nt: TGTGCCAGCAGCTTAGGAAGGACTCCAAATGAGCAGTTCTTC
v_call: TRBV7-8
clone_size: once
d_call: .
j_call: TRBJ2-1
cdr3_length: 14

cdr3_aa: CASSQDATGGGYQPQHF
cdr3_nt: TGCGCCAGCAGCCAAGACGCGACAGGGGGCGGGTATCAGCCCCAGCATTTT
v_call: TRBV4-1
clone_size: .
d_call: TRBD1
j_call: TRBJ1-5
cdr3_length: 17